These T cell receptor beta chains were read from a single sample in a study of CD8 T cells in ankylosing spondylitis. TCRdb fed the 5' RACE reads into MiXCR, producing one record per CDR3 protein. In the table there are around 220,000 distinct CDR3 sequences, about 16% of which are singletons. Material for sequencing was blood, either unsorted or a sorted T cell fraction (not recorded which). The receptors stem from a male donor with ankylosing spondylitis. CDR3s include the opening cysteine and the closing phenylalanine or tryptophan. The order of the fields is D gene, J gene, clone size, V gene, CDR3 DNA, CDR3 protein. D genes are given only for firm matches. Not all rows give a size; the values are once, few, many and, for expanded clones, a class.

d_call: .
j_call: TRBJ2-3
clone_size: .
v_call: TRBV6-1
cdr3_nt: TGTGCCAGCCACTCCCGGCGGCTCTTTGTATATACAGATACGCAGTATTTT
cdr3_aa: CASHSRRLFVYTDTQYF

d_call: .
j_call: TRBJ1-1
clone_size: .
v_call: TRBV11-1
cdr3_nt: TGTGCCAGCAGCCCCGGAACAATCAAGACAGGTATGAACACTGAAGCTTTCTTT
cdr3_aa: CASSPGTIKTGMNTEAFF

d_call: .
j_call: TRBJ2-3
clone_size: once
v_call: TRBV6-1
cdr3_nt: TGTGCCAGCAACGGGGCCCACACAGATACGCAGTATTTT
cdr3_aa: CASNGAHTDTQYF

d_call: TRBD2
j_call: TRBJ2-1
clone_size: .
v_call: TRBV3-1
cdr3_nt: TGTGCCAGCAGCCCCGGACTAGTAGGGACTGAGCAGTTCTTC
cdr3_aa: CASSPGLVGTEQFF

d_call: .
j_call: TRBJ2-1
clone_size: .
v_call: TRBV27
cdr3_nt: TGTGCCAGCAGTTCCGGGGCTTCCTACAATGAGCAGTTCTTC
cdr3_aa: CASSSGASYNEQFF

d_call: TRBD2
j_call: TRBJ2-7
clone_size: .
v_call: TRBV11-2
cdr3_nt: TGTGCCAGCAGCATTAGACTAGCGTTTACCTACGAGCAGTACTTC
cdr3_aa: CASSIRLAFTYEQYF

d_call: .
j_call: TRBJ1-1
clone_size: .
v_call: TRBV5-6
cdr3_nt: TGTGCCAGCAGCTTGGCCATGGGGGGCGGTAACACTGAAGCTTTCTTT
cdr3_aa: CASSLAMGGGNTEAFF

d_call: .
j_call: TRBJ2-1
clone_size: many
v_call: TRBV5-1
cdr3_nt: TGCGCCAGCAGCTTGGCAGGGGAGGCCTACAATGAGCAGTTCTTC
cdr3_aa: CASSLAGEAYNEQFF

d_call: TRBD1
j_call: TRBJ1-1
clone_size: .
v_call: TRBV19
cdr3_nt: TGTGCCAGTAGTATAACCCCGACAGGGGACAGTGAAGCTTTCTTT
cdr3_aa: CASSITPTGDSEAFF

d_call: TRBD1
j_call: TRBJ1-1
clone_size: many
v_call: TRBV29-1
cdr3_nt: TGCAGCGTTGTGCAGGGGGCGATGAACACTGAAGCTTTCTTT
cdr3_aa: CSVVQGAMNTEAFF

d_call: TRBD1
j_call: TRBJ2-7
clone_size: .
v_call: TRBV4-3
cdr3_nt: TGCGCCAGCAGCCAAATGACAGGGGGCATTTACGAGCAGTACTTC
cdr3_aa: CASSQMTGGIYEQYF

d_call: .
j_call: TRBJ2-6
clone_size: few
v_call: TRBV6-5
cdr3_nt: TGTGCCAGCAGTTACTCCAGGGAAAATGGGGCCAACGTCCTGACTTTC
cdr3_aa: CASSYSRENGANVLTF